This is a list of T cell receptor beta chains from one sample in a study of response to subunit inactivated influenza vaccine. TCRdb used MiXCR to reprocess the RT-PCR reads, holding one entry per CDR3 protein. The sample consists of 500,000 to 600,000 distinct CDR3 sequences, about 14% of them appearing once. Sequencing used PBMCs from blood, obtained roughly 12 days after vaccination. The receptors derive from a man over 45 who received an inactivated influenza vaccine. CDR3s include the opening cysteine and the closing phenylalanine or tryptophan. D genes are given only for firm matches. Only part of the rows carry a size: once, few, many, or a class if the clone is expanded.

v_gene,abundance,d_gene,j_gene,CDR3nt,CDR3aa
TRBV7-8,-,-,TRBJ2-5,TGTGCCAGCAGCTTTGAAGTCAGTCAAGAGACCCAGTACTTC,CASSFEVSQETQYF
TRBV19,few,TRBD2,TRBJ2-3,TGTGCCAGTAGTATTGGAGCTAGCGGGATAACAGATACGCAGTATTTT,CASSIGASGITDTQYF
TRBV7-2,-,-,TRBJ2-5,TGTGCCAGCAGCTACCTCGCGCAGGCCCAAGAGACCCAGTACTTC,CASSYLAQAQETQYF
TRBV5-6,few,-,TRBJ2-2,TGTGCCAGCAGCTTGTTCACCTTGGGTTGGGCCGGGGAGCTGTTTTTT,CASSLFTLGWAGELFF
TRBV20-1,few,TRBD1,TRBJ2-1,TGCAGTGCTAGAGCGGACAGGGTAGGCGGTGAGCAGTTCTTC,CSARADRVGGEQFF
TRBV27,many,TRBD1,TRBJ1-2,TGTGCCAGCGGGGCACAGGGGGCGAACGGCTACACCTTC,CASGAQGANGYTF
TRBV11-2,-,-,TRBJ2-2,TGTGCCAGCAGCTCCCAACCCGGGCCCGCGACCGGGGAGCTGTTTTTT,CASSSQPGPATGELFF
TRBV11-2,few,TRBD1,TRBJ2-1,TGTGCCAGCAGCTTAGCCCGGGACAGCTTCTACAATGAGCAGTTCTTC,CASSLARDSFYNEQFF
TRBV6-5,-,-,TRBJ2-1,TGTGCCAGCAGTCGGGCCTGGGGTGAGCAGTTCTTC,CASSRAWGEQFF
TRBV18,-,-,TRBJ2-5,TGTGCCAGCTCCCCCGGACGATGGGGGGAAGAGACCCAGTACTTC,CASSPGRWGEETQYF
TRBV6-2/TRBV6-3,few,TRBD1,TRBJ2-5,TGTGCCAGCAGCCGGGACAGGGGGATGGAGACCCAGTACTTC,CASSRDRGMETQYF
TRBV11-2,-,-,TRBJ2-1,TGTGCCAGCAGCTTTCAACCCCTTCGCTACAATGAGCAGTTCTTC,CASSFQPLRYNEQFF
TRBV12-3/TRBV12-4,many,TRBD1,TRBJ2-7,TGTGCCAGCAGTTTAGGGGTACGGACAGGTTACGAGCAGTACTTC,CASSLGVRTGYEQYF
TRBV5-1,-,TRBD1,TRBJ2-5,TGCGCCAGCAGCGGACGGTCGCAGGGGGCCAGAGAGACCCAGTACTTC,CASSGRSQGARETQYF
TRBV5-1,many,-,TRBJ1-1,TGCGCCAGCAGCTTTCGGAGGGTGAACACTGAAGCTTTCTTT,CASSFRRVNTEAFF
TRBV12-3/TRBV12-4,few,-,TRBJ2-2,TGTGCCAGCAGTGGGGGCCCCCCGTCCACCGGGGAGCTGTTTTTT,CASSGGPPSTGELFF
TRBV10-3,many,-,TRBJ1-5,TGTGCCATCAGTGAGCCAGGGAATCAGCCCCAGCATTTT,CAISEPGNQPQHF
TRBV12-3/TRBV12-4,few,-,TRBJ2-7,TGTGCCAGCAGTTTAGGGACAGACAACGAGCAGTACTTC,CASSLGTDNEQYF
TRBV14,many,-,TRBJ2-7,TGTGCCAGCAGCCAAGTTTTATACGAGCAGTACTTC,CASSQVLYEQYF
TRBV20-1,-,TRBD2,TRBJ2-5,TGCAGTGCTAGTCTCGCGGGGGGGGAGACCCAGTACTTC,CSASLAGGETQYF
TRBV11-1,few,TRBD2,TRBJ2-1,TGTGCCAGCAGCTTAGCGGGGAGACTAGCGGGGGCGGACAATGAGCAGTTCTTC,CASSLAGRLAGADNEQFF
TRBV4-3,few,-,TRBJ2-7,TGCGCCAGCAGCCCAAACCGGGGCCTAAGCTACGAGCAGTACTTC,CASSPNRGLSYEQYF
TRBV7-2,medium-sized,-,TRBJ2-7,TGTGCCAGCAGCTTAGTGGGTGTGGGGAACGAGCAGTACTTC,CASSLVGVGNEQYF
TRBV20-1,few,TRBD2,TRBJ2-2,TGCAGTGCTGCGGGAGGGTTCGCGAACACCGGGGAGCTGTTTTTT,CSAAGGFANTGELFF
TRBV3-1,-,-,TRBJ2-3,TGTGCCAGCAGCTCGTCGTCAGCCACGGATACGCAGTATTTT,CASSSSSATDTQYF